This T cell receptor beta chain was sequenced during a study of T cell changes during pregnancy in multiple sclerosis. The CDR3 has 15 amino acids. The V and J ends lost 4 bases and 4 bases respectively, with 16 bases between them. Germline loops: CDR1 SNHLY, CDR2 FYNNEI. The count of this clone is one. Only in-frame clones appear in the TCRdb table, and some are missing; sequencing was by immunoSEQ multiplex PCR. The sample shows 70,000 to 90,000 clones, 85% to 95% of them seen only once. The chain is built from TRBV2 and TRBJ1-2; D is ambiguous. This sequence was found in a female donor with multiple sclerosis, enrolled in a pregnancy study. The sequenced sample was peripheral blood, obtained in the first trimester of pregnancy. DNA for the CDR3: TGTGCCAGCAGTGGCACCCCTAACCGTGGCTATGGCTACACCTTC. It codes for CASSGTPNRGYGYTF.